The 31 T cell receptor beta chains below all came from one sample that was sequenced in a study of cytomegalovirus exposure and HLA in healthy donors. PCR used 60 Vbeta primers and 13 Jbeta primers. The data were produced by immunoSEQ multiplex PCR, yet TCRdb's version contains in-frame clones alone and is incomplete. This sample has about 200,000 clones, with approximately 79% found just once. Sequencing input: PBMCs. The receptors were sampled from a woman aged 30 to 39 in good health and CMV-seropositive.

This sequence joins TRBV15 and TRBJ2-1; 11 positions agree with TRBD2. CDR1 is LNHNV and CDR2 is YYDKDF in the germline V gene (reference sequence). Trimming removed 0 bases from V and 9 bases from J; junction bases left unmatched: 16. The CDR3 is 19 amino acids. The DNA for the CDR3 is TGTGCCACCAGCAGAGATCGGTTTAGCGGGGGGGTTGGACAGGGTGAGCAGTTCTTC. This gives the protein CATSRDRFSGGVGQGEQFF.

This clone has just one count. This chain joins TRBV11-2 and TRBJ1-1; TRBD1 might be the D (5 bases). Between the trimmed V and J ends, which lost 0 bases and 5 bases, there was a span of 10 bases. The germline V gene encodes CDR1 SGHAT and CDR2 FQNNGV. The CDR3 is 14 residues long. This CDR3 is CASSLDQGWTEAFF. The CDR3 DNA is TGTGCCAGCAGCTTAGATCAGGGATGGACTGAAGCTTTCTTT.

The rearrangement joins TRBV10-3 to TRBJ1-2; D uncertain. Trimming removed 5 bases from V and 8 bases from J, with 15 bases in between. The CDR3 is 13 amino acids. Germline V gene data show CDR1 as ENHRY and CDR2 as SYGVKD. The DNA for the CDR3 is TGTGCCATCAGTACCGGGGAGAAAGACGGCTACACCTTC. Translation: CAISTGEKDGYTF.

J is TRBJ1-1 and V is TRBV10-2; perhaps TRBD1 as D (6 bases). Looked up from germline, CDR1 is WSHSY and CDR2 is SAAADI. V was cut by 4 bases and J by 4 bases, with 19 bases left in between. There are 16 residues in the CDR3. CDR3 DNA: TGCGCCAGCAGTGGGCGCCCGGGACATATCGGCACTGAAGCTTTCTTT. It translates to CASSGRPGHIGTEAFF.

The CDR3 here is CASSEAGRGAGTQYF. The CDR3 coding sequence is TGTGCCAGCAGTGAAGCAGGCAGGGGAGCAGGGACCCAGTACTTC. V gene TRBV2 combines with J gene TRBJ2-5; D possibly corresponds to TRBD1 (6 bases). V was cut by 0 bases and J by 7 bases, with 15 bases left in between. The CDR3 is made up of 15 amino acids. CDR1 and CDR2 from the germline V gene are SNHLY and FYNNEI.

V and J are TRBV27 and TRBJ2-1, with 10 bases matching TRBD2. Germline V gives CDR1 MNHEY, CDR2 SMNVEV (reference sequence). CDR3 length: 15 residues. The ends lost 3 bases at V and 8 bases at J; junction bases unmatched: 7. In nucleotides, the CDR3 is TGTGCCAGCAGTTTTTCTAGCGGGAGCTCCGATGAGCAGTTCTTC. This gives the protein CASSFSSGSSDEQFF.

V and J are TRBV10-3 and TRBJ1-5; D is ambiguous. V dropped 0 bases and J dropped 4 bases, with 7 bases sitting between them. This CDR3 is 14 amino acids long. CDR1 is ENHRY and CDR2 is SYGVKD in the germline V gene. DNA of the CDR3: TGTGCCATCAGTGAGTCGTCAGGAAATCAGCCCCAGCATTTT. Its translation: CAISESSGNQPQHF.

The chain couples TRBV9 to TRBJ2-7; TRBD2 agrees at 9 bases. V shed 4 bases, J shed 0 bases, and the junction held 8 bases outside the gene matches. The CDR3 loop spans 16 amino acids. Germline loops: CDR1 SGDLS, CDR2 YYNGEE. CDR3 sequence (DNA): TGTGCCAGCAGCCAGGGGGTTAGCGGGAGCTCCTACGAGCAGTACTTC. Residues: CASSQGVSGSSYEQYF.

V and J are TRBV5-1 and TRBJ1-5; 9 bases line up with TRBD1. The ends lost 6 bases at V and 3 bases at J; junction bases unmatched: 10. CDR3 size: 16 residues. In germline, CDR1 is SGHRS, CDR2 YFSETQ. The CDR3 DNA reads TGCGCCAGCAACGGGACAGGGACGATTCACAATCAGCCCCAGCATTTT. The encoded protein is CASNGTGTIHNQPQHF.

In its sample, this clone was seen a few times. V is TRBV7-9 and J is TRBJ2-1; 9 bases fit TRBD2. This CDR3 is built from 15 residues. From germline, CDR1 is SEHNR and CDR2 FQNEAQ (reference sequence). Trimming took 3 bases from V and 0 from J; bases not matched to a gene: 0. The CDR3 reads CASSFSGSSYNEQFF. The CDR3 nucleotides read TGTGCCAGCAGCTTTAGCGGGAGCTCCTACAATGAGCAGTTCTTC.

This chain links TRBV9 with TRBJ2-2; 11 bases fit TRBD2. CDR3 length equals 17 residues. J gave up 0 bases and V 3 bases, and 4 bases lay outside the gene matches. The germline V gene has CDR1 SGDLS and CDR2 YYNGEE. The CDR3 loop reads CASSARLAGSNTGELFF. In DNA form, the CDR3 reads TGTGCCAGCAGCGCCCGACTAGCGGGATCGAACACCGGGGAGCTGTTTTTT. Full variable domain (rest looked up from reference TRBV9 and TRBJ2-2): DSGVTQTPKHLITATGQRVTLRCSPRSGDLSVYWYQQSLDQGLQFLIQYYNGEERAKGNILERFSAQQFPDLHSELNLSSLELGDSALYFCASSARLAGSNTGELFFGEGSRLTVL.

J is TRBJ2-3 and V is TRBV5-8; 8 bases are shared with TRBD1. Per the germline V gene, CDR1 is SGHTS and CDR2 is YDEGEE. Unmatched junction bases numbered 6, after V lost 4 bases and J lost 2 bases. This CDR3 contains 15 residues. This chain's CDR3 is CASSIRDRPTDTQYF. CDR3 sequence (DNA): TGTGCCAGCAGCATCCGGGACAGGCCCACAGATACGCAGTATTTT. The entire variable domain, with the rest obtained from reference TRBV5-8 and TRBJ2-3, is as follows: EAGVTQSPTHLIKTRGQQATLRCSPISGHTSVYWYQQALGLGLQFLLWYDEGEERNRGNFPPRFSGRQFPNYSSELNVNALELEDSALYLCASSIRDRPTDTQYFGPGTRLTVL.

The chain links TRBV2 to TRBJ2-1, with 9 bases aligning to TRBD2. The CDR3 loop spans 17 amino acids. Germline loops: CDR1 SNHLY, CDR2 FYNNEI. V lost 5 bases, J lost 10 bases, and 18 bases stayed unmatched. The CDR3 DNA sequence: TGTGCCAGCAGTTTACGGTCTGGCGGGAGGGCCGTGGGGGAGCAGTTCTTC. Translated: CASSLRSGGRAVGEQFF.

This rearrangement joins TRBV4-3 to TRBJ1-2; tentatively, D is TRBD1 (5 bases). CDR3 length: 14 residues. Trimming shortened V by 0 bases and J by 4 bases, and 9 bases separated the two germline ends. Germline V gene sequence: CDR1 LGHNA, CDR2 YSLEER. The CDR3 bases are TGCGCCAGCAGCCAAGACAGGGCCAGCTATGGCTACACCTTC. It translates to CASSQDRASYGYTF.

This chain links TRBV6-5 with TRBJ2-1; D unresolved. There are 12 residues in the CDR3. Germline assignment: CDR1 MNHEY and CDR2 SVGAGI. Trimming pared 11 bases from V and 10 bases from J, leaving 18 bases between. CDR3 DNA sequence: TGTGCCTGCGGCCTTTTCTCGAGGGAGCAGTTCTTC. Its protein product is CACGLFSREQFF.

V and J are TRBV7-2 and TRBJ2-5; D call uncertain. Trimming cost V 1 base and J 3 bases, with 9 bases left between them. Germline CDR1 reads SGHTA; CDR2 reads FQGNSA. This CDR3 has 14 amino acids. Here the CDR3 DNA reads TGTGCCAGCAGCTTAGGAGCGTCCGAAGAGACCCAGTACTTC. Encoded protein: CASSLGASEETQYF. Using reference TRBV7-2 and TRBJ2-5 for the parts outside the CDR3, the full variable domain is GAGVSQSPSNKVTEKGKDVELRCDPISGHTALYWYRQSLGQGLEFLIYFQGNSAPDKSGLPSDRFSAERTGGSVSTLTIQRTQQEDSAVYLCASSLGASEETQYFGPGTRLLVL.

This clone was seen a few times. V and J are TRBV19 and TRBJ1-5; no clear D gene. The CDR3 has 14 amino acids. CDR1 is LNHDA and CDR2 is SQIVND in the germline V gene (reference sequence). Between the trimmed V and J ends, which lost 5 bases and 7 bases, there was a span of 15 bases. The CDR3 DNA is TGTGCCAGTAGTTCTTTCCCCAAGAGCCAGCCCCAGCATTTT. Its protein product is CASSSFPKSQPQHF.

This CDR3 is CASSLDEGALTF. CDR3 coding DNA: TGTGCCAGCAGCTTGGATGAGGGAGCCCTCACCTTC. The rearrangement links TRBV7-2 to TRBJ1-2, with D unresolved. V shed 3 bases and J shed 13 bases, with 15 bases lying between them. CDR3 length: 12 residues. Germline CDR1 SGHTA, CDR2 FQGNSA.

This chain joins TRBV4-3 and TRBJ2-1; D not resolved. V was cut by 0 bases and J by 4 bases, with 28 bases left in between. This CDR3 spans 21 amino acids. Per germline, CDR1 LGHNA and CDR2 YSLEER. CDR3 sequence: CASSQDLLSLEWVSEYNEQFF. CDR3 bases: TGCGCCAGCAGCCAAGATCTGTTATCGTTGGAGTGGGTCTCGGAGTACAATGAGCAGTTCTTC.

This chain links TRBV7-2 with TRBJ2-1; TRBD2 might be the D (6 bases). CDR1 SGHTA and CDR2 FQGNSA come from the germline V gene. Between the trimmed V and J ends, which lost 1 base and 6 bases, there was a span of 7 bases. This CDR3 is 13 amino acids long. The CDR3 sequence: CASSLVAANEQFF. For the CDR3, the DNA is TGTGCCAGCAGCTTAGTAGCGGCCAATGAGCAGTTCTTC.

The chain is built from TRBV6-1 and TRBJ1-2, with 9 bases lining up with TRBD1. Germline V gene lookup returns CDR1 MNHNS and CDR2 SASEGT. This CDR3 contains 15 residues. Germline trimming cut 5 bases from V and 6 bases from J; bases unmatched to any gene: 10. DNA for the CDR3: TGTGCCAGCAGTTTGAAGGGGGACAGGGCTCATGGCTACACCTTC. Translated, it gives CASSLKGDRAHGYTF.

CDR3 bases: TGCAGCGTTCTGGCGACAGATCTTCAAGAGACCCAGTACTTC. Its protein product is CSVLATDLQETQYF. This sequence joins TRBV29-1 and TRBJ2-5; tentatively, D is TRBD1 (5 bases). The CDR3 consists of 14 residues. The V end lost 5 bases, the J end lost 2 bases, and 15 bases lay between the germline ends. Germline CDR1 is SQVTM and CDR2 is ANQGSEA.

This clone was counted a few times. CDR3 sequence: CASSPSGTDYREQYF. DNA of the CDR3: TGTGCCAGCAGTCCATCCGGGACGGACTACCGCGAGCAGTACTTC. The J gene is TRBJ2-7, the V gene TRBV6-1, with D tentatively TRBD2 (6 bases). V was clipped by 5 bases and J by 6 bases, with 20 bases between them. There are 15 residues in the CDR3. CDR1 and CDR2 from the germline V gene are MNHNS and SASEGT.

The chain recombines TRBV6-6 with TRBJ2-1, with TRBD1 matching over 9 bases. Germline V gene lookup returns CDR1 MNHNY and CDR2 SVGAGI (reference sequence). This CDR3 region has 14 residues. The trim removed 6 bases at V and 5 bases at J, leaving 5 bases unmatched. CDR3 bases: TGTGCCAGCAGGTCCGGGACAGGGCACAATGAGCAGTTCTTC. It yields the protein CASRSGTGHNEQFF.

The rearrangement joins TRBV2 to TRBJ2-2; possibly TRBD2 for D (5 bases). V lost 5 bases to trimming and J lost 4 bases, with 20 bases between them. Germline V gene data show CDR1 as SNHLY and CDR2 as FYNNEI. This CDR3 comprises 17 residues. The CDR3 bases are TGTGCCAGCAGTTGGTTAATTGGGAGCCCGAGCACCGGGGAGCTGTTTTTT. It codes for CASSWLIGSPSTGELFF.

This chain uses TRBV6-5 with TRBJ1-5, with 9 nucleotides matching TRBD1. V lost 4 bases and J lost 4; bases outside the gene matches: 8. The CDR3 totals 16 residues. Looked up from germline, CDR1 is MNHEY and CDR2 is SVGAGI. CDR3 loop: CASSLNRDRENQPQHF. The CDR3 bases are TGTGCCAGCAGTTTAAATCGGGACAGGGAGAATCAGCCCCAGCATTTT.

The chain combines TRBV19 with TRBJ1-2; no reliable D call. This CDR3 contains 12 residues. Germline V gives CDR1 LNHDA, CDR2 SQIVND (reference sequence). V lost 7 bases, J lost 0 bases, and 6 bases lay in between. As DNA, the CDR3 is TGTGCCAGTATCACGGCTAACTATGGCTACACCTTC. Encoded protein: CASITANYGYTF.

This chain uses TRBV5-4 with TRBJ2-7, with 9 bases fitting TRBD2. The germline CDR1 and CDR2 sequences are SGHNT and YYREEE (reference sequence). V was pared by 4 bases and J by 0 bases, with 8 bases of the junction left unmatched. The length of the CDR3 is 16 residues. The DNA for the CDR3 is TGTGCCAGCAGCCCTATTAGCGGGGGCCGCTCCTACGAGCAGTACTTC. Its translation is CASSPISGGRSYEQYF.

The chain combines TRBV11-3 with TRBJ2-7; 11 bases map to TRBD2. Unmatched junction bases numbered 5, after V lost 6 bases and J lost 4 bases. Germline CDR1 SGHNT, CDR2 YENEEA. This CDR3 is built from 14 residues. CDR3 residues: CASSTTSGSYEQYF. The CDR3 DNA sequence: TGTGCCAGCAGTACCACTAGCGGGAGTTACGAGCAGTACTTC. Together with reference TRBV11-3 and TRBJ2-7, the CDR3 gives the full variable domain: EAGVVQSPRYKIIEKKQPVAFWCNPISGHNTLYWYLQNLGQGPELLIRYENEEAVDDSQLPKDRFSAERLKGVDSTLKIQPAELGDSAVYLCASSTTSGSYEQYFGPGTRLTVT.

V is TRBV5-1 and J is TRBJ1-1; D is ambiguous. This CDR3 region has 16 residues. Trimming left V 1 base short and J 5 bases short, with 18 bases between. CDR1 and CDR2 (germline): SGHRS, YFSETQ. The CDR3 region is CASSLHGKSPETEAFF. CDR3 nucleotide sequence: TGCGCCAGCAGCTTGCACGGGAAGTCCCCCGAAACTGAAGCTTTCTTT.

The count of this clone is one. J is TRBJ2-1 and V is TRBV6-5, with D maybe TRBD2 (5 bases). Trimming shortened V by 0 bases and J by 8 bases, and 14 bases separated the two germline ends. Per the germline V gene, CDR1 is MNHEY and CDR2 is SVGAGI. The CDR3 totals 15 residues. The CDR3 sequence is CASSYSGRGLDEQFF. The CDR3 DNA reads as TGTGCCAGCAGTTACTCGGGGAGAGGCCTGGATGAGCAGTTCTTC.